This TCR beta chain was identified during a study of CD8+ T cells in alopecia areata. Whole-study findings and limits: Scalp clonality and expanded CD8+ clones among the top 100 showed significant decreases with tofacitinib.

V lost 3 bases to trimming and J lost 4 bases; unmatched junction nucleotides: 6. This CDR3 contains 15 residues. Germline V gene data show CDR1 as SGHVS and CDR2 as FQNEAQ. The sample holds one count of this clone. The antigen is unknown. The treatment was: oral pan-JAK inhibitor, 5-10 mg twice daily. The sorting of PBMCs gave CD4+ and CD8+ T cells. Extraction and reverse transcription of RNA yielded cDNA as the sequencing template. This table comes from immunoSEQ multiplex PCR, and its TCRdb copy is limited to in-frame clones, with some not included. The sample shows under 200,000 clones, about two thirds of them seen only once.

This chain uses TRBV7-8 with TRBJ2-5; 9 bases map to TRBD2. The sequencing used CD4+ T cells sorted from blood, collected at week 4, from a patient treated with tofacitinib. This TCR was recovered from a human donor with alopecia areata. CDR3 region: CASSFLPSGVETQYF. The CDR3 DNA follows: TGTGCCAGCAGCTTCTTGCCTAGCGGGGTAGAGACCCAGTACTTC.